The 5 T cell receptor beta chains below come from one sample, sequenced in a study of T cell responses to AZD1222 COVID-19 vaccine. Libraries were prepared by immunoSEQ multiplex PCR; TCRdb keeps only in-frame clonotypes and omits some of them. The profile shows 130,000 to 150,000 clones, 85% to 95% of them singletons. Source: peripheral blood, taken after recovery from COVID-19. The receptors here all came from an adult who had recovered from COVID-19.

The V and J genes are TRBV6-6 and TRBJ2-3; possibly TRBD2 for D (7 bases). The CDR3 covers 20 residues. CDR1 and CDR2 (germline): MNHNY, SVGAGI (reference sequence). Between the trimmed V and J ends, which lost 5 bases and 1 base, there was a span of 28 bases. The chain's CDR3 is CASSPDAGRGSTGGTDTQYF. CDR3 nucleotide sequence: TGTGCCAGCAGTCCCGACGCGGGGAGGGGGTCCACGGGGGGCACAGATACGCAGTATTTT.

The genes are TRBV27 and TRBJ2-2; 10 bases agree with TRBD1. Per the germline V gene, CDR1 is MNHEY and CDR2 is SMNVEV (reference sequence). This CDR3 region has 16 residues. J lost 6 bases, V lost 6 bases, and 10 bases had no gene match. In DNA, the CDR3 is TGTGCCAGCAGGAATTGGGACAGGGGTCACGCCGGGGAGCTGTTTTTT. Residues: CASRNWDRGHAGELFF.

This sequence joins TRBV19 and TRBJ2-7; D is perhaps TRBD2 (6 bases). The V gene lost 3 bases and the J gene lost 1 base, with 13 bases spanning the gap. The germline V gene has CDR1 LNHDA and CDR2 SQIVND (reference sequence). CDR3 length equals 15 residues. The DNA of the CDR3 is TGTGCCAGTAGTATTGTGGACGCGGGATCCTACGAGCAGTACTTC. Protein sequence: CASSIVDAGSYEQYF.

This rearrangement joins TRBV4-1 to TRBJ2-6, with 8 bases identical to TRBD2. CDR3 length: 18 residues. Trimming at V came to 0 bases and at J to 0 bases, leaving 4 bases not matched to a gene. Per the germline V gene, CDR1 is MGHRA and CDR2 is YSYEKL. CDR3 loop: CASSQDSGGNSGANVLTF. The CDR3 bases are TGCGCCAGCAGCCAAGATTCGGGGGGGAACTCTGGGGCCAACGTCCTGACTTTC.

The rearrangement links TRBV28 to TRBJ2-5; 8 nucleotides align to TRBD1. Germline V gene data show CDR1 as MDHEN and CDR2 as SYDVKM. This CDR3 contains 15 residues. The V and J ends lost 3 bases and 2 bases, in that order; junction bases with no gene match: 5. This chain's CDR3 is CASSLGQALQETQYF. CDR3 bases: TGTGCCAGCAGTTTGGGACAGGCTTTACAAGAGACCCAGTACTTC.